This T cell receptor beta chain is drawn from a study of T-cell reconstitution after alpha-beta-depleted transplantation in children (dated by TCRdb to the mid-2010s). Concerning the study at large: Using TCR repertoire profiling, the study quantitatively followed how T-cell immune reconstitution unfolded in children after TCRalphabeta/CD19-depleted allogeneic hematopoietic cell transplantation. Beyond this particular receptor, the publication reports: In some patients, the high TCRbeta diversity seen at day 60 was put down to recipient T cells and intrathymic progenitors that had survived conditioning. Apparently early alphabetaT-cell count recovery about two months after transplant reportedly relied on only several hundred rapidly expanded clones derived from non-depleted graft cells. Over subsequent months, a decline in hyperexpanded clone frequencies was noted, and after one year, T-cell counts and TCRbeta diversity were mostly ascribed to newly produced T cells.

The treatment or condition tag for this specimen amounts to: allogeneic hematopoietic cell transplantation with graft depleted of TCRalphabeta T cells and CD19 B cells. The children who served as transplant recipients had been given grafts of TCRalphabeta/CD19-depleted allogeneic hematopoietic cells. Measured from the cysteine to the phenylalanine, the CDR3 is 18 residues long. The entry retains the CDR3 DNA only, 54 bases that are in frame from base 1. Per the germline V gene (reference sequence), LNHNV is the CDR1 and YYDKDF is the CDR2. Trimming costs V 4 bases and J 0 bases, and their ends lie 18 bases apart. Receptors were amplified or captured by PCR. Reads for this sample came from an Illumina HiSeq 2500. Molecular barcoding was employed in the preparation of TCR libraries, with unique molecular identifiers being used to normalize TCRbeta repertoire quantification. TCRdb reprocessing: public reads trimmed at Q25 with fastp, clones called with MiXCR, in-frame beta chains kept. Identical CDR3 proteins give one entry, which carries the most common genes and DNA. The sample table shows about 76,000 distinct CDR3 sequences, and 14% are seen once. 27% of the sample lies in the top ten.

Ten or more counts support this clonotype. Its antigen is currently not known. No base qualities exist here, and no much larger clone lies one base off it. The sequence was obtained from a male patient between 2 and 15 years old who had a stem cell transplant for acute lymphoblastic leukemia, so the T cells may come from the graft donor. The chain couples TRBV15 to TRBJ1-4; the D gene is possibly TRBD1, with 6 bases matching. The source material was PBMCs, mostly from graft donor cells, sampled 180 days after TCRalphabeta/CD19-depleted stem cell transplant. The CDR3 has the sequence CATSTTVGGQSTNEKLFF. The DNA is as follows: TGTGCCACCAGCACCACAGTGGGGGGGCAATCAACTAATGAAAAACTGTTTTTT.